Here is one T cell receptor (beta chain) with its context. Here immunoSEQ multiplex PCR was the method, and the copy in TCRdb shows in-frame clones only, minus some. This table has about 660,000 clones, 88% appearing once. The length of the CDR3 is 14 residues. The V gene lost 5 bases and the J gene lost 3 bases, with 14 bases spanning the gap. Germline values: CDR1 SGHAT, CDR2 FQNNGV. The data were obtained in a study of shared T cell receptors in the human thymus. This sample was also put to use in a study of human thymus T cells. Turning to that study: It was healthy Finnish infants having corrective surgery for congenital heart defects who were the donors. Thymic and blood repertoires showed apparently biased V and J gene usage.

J is TRBJ2-7 and V is TRBV11-2, with D possibly TRBD1 on 6 matching bases. The sequence was collected from a boy under two years old with a congenital heart defect. The sample consisted of thymocytes. The CDR3 spells CASSIPGHLYEQYF. In DNA, the CDR3 is TGTGCCAGCAGCATTCCGGGACACCTCTACGAGCAGTACTTC. The full variable domain, completed using reference TRBV11-2 and TRBJ2-7, is EAGVAQSPRYKIIEKRQSVAFWCNPISGHATLYWYQQILGQGPKLLIQFQNNGVVDDSQLPKDRFSAERLKGVDSTLKIQPAKLEDSAVYLCASSIPGHLYEQYFGPGTRLTVT.